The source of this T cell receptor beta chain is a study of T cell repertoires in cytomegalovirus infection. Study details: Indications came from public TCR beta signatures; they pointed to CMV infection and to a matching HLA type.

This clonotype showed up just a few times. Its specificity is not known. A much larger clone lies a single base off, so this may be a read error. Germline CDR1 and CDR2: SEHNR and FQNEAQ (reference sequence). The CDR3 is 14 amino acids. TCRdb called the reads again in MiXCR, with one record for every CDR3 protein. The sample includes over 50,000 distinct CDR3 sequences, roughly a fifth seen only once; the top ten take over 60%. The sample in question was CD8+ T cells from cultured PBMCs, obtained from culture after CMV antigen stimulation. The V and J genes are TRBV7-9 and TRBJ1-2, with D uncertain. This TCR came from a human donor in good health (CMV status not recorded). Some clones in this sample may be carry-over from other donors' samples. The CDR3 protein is CASSLVVPNYSYTF. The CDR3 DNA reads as TGTGCCAGCAGCTTAGTAGTTCCCAACTATAGCTACACCTTC.